This T cell receptor (beta chain) was retrieved from a study of blood T cells in healthy people across ages (dated by TCRdb to the mid-2010s). At the level of the whole study: In model experiments, template switching captured roughly one uniquely barcoded TCR beta cDNA molecule for every two T cells. Age-related changes in TCR beta repertoire diversity were measured in the study by deep sequencing normalized with unique cDNA molecular identifiers. The donors were split into four age groups: young (average 16 years), middle-aged (nearly 40), aged (more than 60) and long-lived (more than 80). Donors of different ages were randomly distributed across sequencing lanes to avoid experimental bias. The study analyzed two additional independent replicas of 1 million unique cDNA reads from the same blood draw for two donors, one aged 18 to 29 and one aged 80 or older. Study-wide findings and limitations: Observed TCR beta diversity per million T cells fell roughly linearly with age, and a significant reduction was already apparent by age around 40. Estimates of total diversity from one million sequenced T cells were regarded as lower bounds and underestimates. Because profiling used bulk unsorted PBMCs, naive and antigen-experienced compartments could not be compared conclusively. The percentage of naive T cells measured by flow cytometry correlated strongly with observed TCR beta diversity. Compared with the aged group, more naive CD4+ T cells, fewer expanded clones and increased TCR diversity were shown by the long-lived group, suggesting age selection. The CMV infection status of donors was not known, potentially confounding age-related changes in expanded clonotypes.

As to this clonotype: Its antigen remains unidentified. At one boundary the junction diverges from the germline segment, which might be a read error.

Libraries were built with 5' RACE. TCRdb records Illumina HiSeq 2500 as the sequencer. A second roughly 7 to 11 cycle PCR used a sample-barcoded 5' primer and a J-beta primer mix. A unique molecular identifier was introduced onto each TCR beta cDNA molecule by a template-switch 5' adaptor carrying 12 random nucleotides. Each sample yielded at least 2.5 million CDR3-containing paired-end reads. The Mint cDNA synthesis kit, primed by a TRBC-specific oligonucleotide, was used to synthesize first-strand cDNA from all RNA. All cDNA was treated with uracil-DNA glycosylase and then went through a first 18-cycle PCR with the universal primers M1SS and BC2_uni_R. As for the original processing: For normalization, 1 million high-quality reads were randomly selected from each sample, with every read carrying a distinct molecular identifier. Instead of being binned into consensus sequences, reads with shared molecular identifiers were discarded. CDR3 identification, clonotype clustering and error correction used MiTCR with a Q25 quality threshold and the strictest error-elimination algorithm. A nonparametric unseen species model with Euler transformation was used to estimate lower-bound total TCR beta diversity. The public reads were quality trimmed at Q25 with fastp and then assembled into clones with MiXCR by TCRdb, keeping productive beta chains. When rows share a CDR3 protein, they turn into one entry using the most common DNA and genes. The V and J calls follow TCRdb's processing rather than the paper's. This sample is represented by about 730,000 distinct CDR3 sequences; more than 40% of them were singletons. Jointly, the top ten make up around 20% of the sample.

Including cysteine and phenylalanine, the CDR3 has 19 amino acids. Of the read, only the CDR3 DNA is kept; its 57 bases are in frame from base 1. Per the germline V gene, SGHRS is the CDR1 and YFSETQ is the CDR2. Donors were 40 or so systemically healthy Caucasian individuals from Russia aged 6 to 90 years. Around 10 milliliters of peripheral blood were collected from each donor into EDTA-treated Vacutainer tubes. Ficoll-Paque density-gradient centrifugation was used to isolate PBMCs, with at least 7 million obtained per sample. Total RNA, at least 6 micrograms per sample, was extracted from PBMCs with Trizol reagent. For every donor, flow cytometry on a PBMC aliquot measured the percentage of naive CD45RAhigh/CD27high T cells.

The sequence derives from a woman aged 60-75 years in good health. Here the chain combines TRBV5-1 and TRBJ2-3; 11 middle bases align to TRBD2. Material: blood. The CDR3 reads CASSFGLAGPVITTDTRYF. The base sequence is TGCGCCAGCAGCTTTGGACTAGCGGGCCCTGTGATCACCACAGATACGCGGTATTTT.